This T cell receptor beta chain appears in the sequencing data of a study of blood T cell repertoires in COVID-19. Study summary: Acute-phase and convalescent COVID-19 samples originated in the United States, Italy and Spain. In each case, the material was cDNA or gDNA derived from T cells, B-cell-depleted T cells, or PBMCs.

The CDR3 sequence is 13 residues long. CDR1 and CDR2 (germline): LGHDT, YNNKEL (reference sequence). V gave up 1 base and J gave up 2 bases, with 5 bases separating them. This clone was seen a handful of times. In the source study's methods: Amplification from reference gene primers served as the basis for estimated nucleated cell counts. Only in-frame clones appear in the TCRdb table, and some are missing; sequencing was by immunoSEQ multiplex PCR. Clone size and V and J calls were adopted from that table, with D and trimming inferred from the DNA. The table records 200,000 or so clones, 88% of them present only once.

Sequenced material: peripheral blood. The sequence came from a man aged 70 or older with active or convalescent COVID-19. This chain links TRBV3-1 (or the pseudogene TRBV3-2) with TRBJ1-1; D uncertain. The CDR3 sequence is CASSQVRNTEAFF. As DNA, the CDR3 is TGTGCCAGCAGCCAAGTTAGAAACACTGAAGCTTTCTTT.